Listed below are T cell receptor beta chains from one sample, sequenced in a study of PD-L1 blockade in urothelial cancer. Clones were sequenced by immunoSEQ multiplex PCR, and TCRdb holds only the in-frame ones, with some missing. The sample holds some 71,000 clones, approximately 83% seen once. This sample comprised PBMCs, obtained around atezolizumab (anti-PD-L1) treatment. These receptor sequences come from a man aged 55 to 70 with urothelial cancer. Both conserved end residues are part of each CDR3. A D gene is named only where the DNA matches it firmly. The listing skips clone size in some rows; elsewhere it reads once, few, many or a size class.

>.|TRBJ1-1|TRBD1|TRBV7-2
TGTGCCAGCAGCTTATTAGGGACAGGGAGCACTGAAGCTTTCTTT
CASSLLGTGSTEAFF
>.|TRBJ1-2|TRBD1|TRBV7-2
TGTGCCAGCAGCTTCAAGACAGGGTCGTTGGATGGCTACACCTTC
CASSFKTGSLDGYTF
>.|TRBJ2-3|TRBD1|TRBV27
TGTGCCAGCAGTTTATCCGAGACAGGGCCGGGGGATACGCAGTATTTT
CASSLSETGPGDTQYF
>.|TRBJ2-3|.|TRBV15
TGTGCCACCAGCAGAGATATTGTCGATACGCAGTATTTT
CATSRDIVDTQYF
>.|TRBJ1-2|.|TRBV5-5
TGTGCCAGCAGCTTGGCCTCGGCAGGGCAGCGGGTTGTCTATGGCTACACCTTC
CASSLASAGQRVVYGYTF
>.|TRBJ1-1|TRBD1|TRBV5-4
TGTGCCAGCAGCTCTTCTGTTACGGGACAGGGTAAGAACACTGAAGCTTTCTTT
CASSSSVTGQGKNTEAFF
>.|TRBJ1-5|.|TRBV7-9
TGTGCCAGCAGCTTAGTTGGAGCGGGGTCTTCCGGGCAGCCCCAGCATTTT
CASSLVGAGSSGQPQHF
>.|TRBJ2-7|.|TRBV7-3
TGTGCCAGCAGCAACTACGTGGGGTACTTC
CASSNYVGYF
>once|TRBJ2-5|.|TRBV2
TGTGCCAGCAGGACAGATTCCCAAGAGACCCAGTACTTC
CASRTDSQETQYF
>once|TRBJ1-5|.|TRBV4-2
TGTGCCAGCAGCCCCCGGGACACCAATCAGCCCCAGCATTTT
CASSPRDTNQPQHF
>.|TRBJ1-6|.|TRBV25-1
TGTGCCAGCAGCGGACTTAGCTCCTATAATTCACCCCTCCACTTT
CASSGLSSYNSPLHF
>.|TRBJ1-2|.|TRBV25-1
TGTGCCAGCAGTGATCGGGAAAACTATGGCTACACCTTC
CASSDRENYGYTF
>.|TRBJ2-3|.|TRBV29-1
TGCAGCGTTGCGCGAGCAGCGGGCACAGATACGCAGTATTTT
CSVARAAGTDTQYF
>.|TRBJ1-2|.|TRBV29-1
TGCAGCGTTGGAGTAAACTATGGCTACACCTTC
CSVGVNYGYTF
>.|TRBJ1-2|.|TRBV4-1
TGCGCCAGCAGCCAAGATACGGTCGCCCGTGGCTACACCTTC
CASSQDTVARGYTF
>.|TRBJ1-1|.|TRBV19
TGTGCCAGTAGTATGCTTCCTAGGGGCGGTCCGGGGGGCCCCAGCATGAACACTGAAGCTTTCTTT
CASSMLPRGGPGGPSMNTEAFF
>.|TRBJ2-2|.|TRBV4-2
TGTGCCAGCAGCCAAGACCCCCGCGGGTCCGGGGAGCTGTTTTTT
CASSQDPRGSGELFF
>.|TRBJ1-2|.|TRBV21-1
TGTGCCAGCAGCAAAGAGCGGGGCTACACCTTC
CASSKERGYTF
>once|TRBJ2-3|TRBD2|TRBV5-1
TGCGCCAGCAGCTTGGCCTTAATAGCGGGGGGGCCCTCTAGCACAGATACGCAGTATTTT
CASSLALIAGGPSSTDTQYF
>.|TRBJ2-5|TRBD1|TRBV29-1
TGCAGCGCTGAAAGTTGGACGTCAGGGGGGACCCAGTACTTC
CSAESWTSGGTQYF
>.|TRBJ2-3|TRBD2|TRBV30
TGTGCCTGGAGTGTAATGGCGGGGGGGTATGATACGCAGTATTTT
CAWSVMAGGYDTQYF
>.|TRBJ2-6|.|TRBV7-3
TGTGCCAGCAGCTCGAGCGGGCGGAGCTCTGGGGCCAACGTCCTGACTTTC
CASSSSGRSSGANVLTF
>.|TRBJ2-5|TRBD2|TRBV5-6
TGTGCCAGCAGCTTGGCGTTTACTAGCGGGGGGGCCTGGGAGACCCAGTACTTC
CASSLAFTSGGAWETQYF
>.|TRBJ2-7|.|TRBV5-1
TGCGCCAGCAGCTTGGCTGGGGGCAGAAGCTCCTACGAGCAGTACTTC
CASSLAGGRSSYEQYF
>.|TRBJ1-1|.|TRBV11-3
TGTGCCAGCAGCTACGGGACACTTGAAGCTTTCTTT
CASSYGTLEAFF
>.|TRBJ2-7|.|TRBV30
TGTGCCTGGAGTGTTCGGGTCGGCGAGCAGTACTTC
CAWSVRVGEQYF
>.|TRBJ2-7|.|TRBV28
TGTGCCAGCAGTCACAGTTCCAGGAGGCCCTACGAGCAGTACTTC
CASSHSSRRPYEQYF
>.|TRBJ1-4|TRBD1|TRBV9
TGTGCCAGCAGCCCACAGGGGGTCGGTGAAAAACTGTTTTTT
CASSPQGVGEKLFF
>.|TRBJ1-5|TRBD1|TRBV7-9
TGTGCCAGCAGCTCCTGGACAGGGGGCGAGTCGGTTCAGCCCCAGCATTTT
CASSSWTGGESVQPQHF
>.|TRBJ1-5|.|TRBV19
TGTGCCAGTAGTATAGAAGCCGGGAATAGCAATCAGCCCCAGCATTTT
CASSIEAGNSNQPQHF
>.|TRBJ1-2|.|TRBV5-6
TGTGCCAGCAGCTTGGGGGCCTACTATGGCTACACCTTC
CASSLGAYYGYTF
>.|TRBJ2-3|.|TRBV5-6
TGTGCCAGCAGCCCGTCGGCGGGGCAAACAGATACGCAGTATTTT
CASSPSAGQTDTQYF
>.|TRBJ2-1|TRBD1|TRBV28
TGTGCCAGCACCCCTGCGGGACAGGGTTACAATGAGCAGTTCTTC
CASTPAGQGYNEQFF
>once|TRBJ2-5|TRBD1|TRBV7-2
TGTGCCAGCAGCCCAGACAGGGTTAGGCAAGAGACCCAGTACTTC
CASSPDRVRQETQYF
>.|TRBJ2-5|.|TRBV5-5
TGTGCCAGCAGCTATGACCCGGTAGCCTATAAAGAGACCCAGTACTTC
CASSYDPVAYKETQYF
>.|TRBJ1-4|.|TRBV7-9
TGTGCCAGCAGCTGGGGGGTGCCGAATGAAAAACTGTTTTTT
CASSWGVPNEKLFF
>.|TRBJ2-5|.|TRBV11-2
TGTGCCAGCAGCCTTTTTTCGTCAGCGGAAGAGACCCAGTACTTC
CASSLFSSAEETQYF
>.|TRBJ2-7|TRBD1|TRBV5-1
TGCGCCAGCAGCACGGACAGGGGAGGGGACTCCTACGAGCAGTACTTC
CASSTDRGGDSYEQYF
>.|TRBJ1-1|TRBD1|TRBV15
TGTGCCACCAGCAGAGATCGAAGTCAGGGGGCGGTGAACACTGAAGCTTTCTTT
CATSRDRSQGAVNTEAFF
>.|TRBJ2-5|.|TRBV6-1
TGTGCCAGCATCGGTGGGGCCCAAGAGACCCAGTACTTC
CASIGGAQETQYF
>.|TRBJ2-5|.|TRBV28
TGTGCCAGCACCTCCAGAGGGGAGACCCAGTACTTC
CASTSRGETQYF
>.|TRBJ1-5|TRBD1|TRBV28
TGTGCCAGCAGTTTATGGGGACAGGGGCGTACTCAGCCCCAGCATTTT
CASSLWGQGRTQPQHF
>once|TRBJ2-7|.|TRBV30
TGTGCCTGGAGTCCCTCGACAGCCAGCTCCTACGAGCAGTACTTC
CAWSPSTASSYEQYF
>.|TRBJ1-4|.|TRBV6-5
TGTGCCAGCACCCCGGGGGGGCCTAATGAAAAACTGTTTTTT
CASTPGGPNEKLFF
>.|TRBJ2-5|TRBD1|TRBV14
TGTGCCAGCAGCCCCAACAGGGGGTTGCGTGAGACCCAGTACTTC
CASSPNRGLRETQYF
>once|TRBJ1-6|TRBD1|TRBV5-6
TGTGCCAGCAGTACCGGGACAGAATATTCACCCCTCCACTTT
CASSTGTEYSPLHF
>.|TRBJ2-7|.|TRBV7-8
TGTGCCAGCAACCGAGGGGGGGCGGCCTACGAGCAGTACTTC
CASNRGGAAYEQYF
>.|TRBJ2-1|TRBD1|TRBV5-1
TGCGCCAGCGGGACAGGGGTTCATGAGCAGTTCTTC
CASGTGVHEQFF
>.|TRBJ2-5|.|TRBV7-8
TGTGCCAGCATCCCAGGGAGAGGGACTCGAGAGACCCAGTACTTC
CASIPGRGTRETQYF
>.|TRBJ1-1|.|TRBV10-1
TGCGCCAGCAGTGAAGACGGTGCCGGGGTTACTGAAGCTTTCTTT
CASSEDGAGVTEAFF
>.|TRBJ2-7|.|TRBV4-2
TGTGCCAGCAGCCCGCGTGGGGCGGGGAACGAGCAGTACTTC
CASSPRGAGNEQYF
>.|TRBJ1-5|.|TRBV28
TGTGCCAGCAGAGCTACAGGTTATAGCAATCAGCCCCAGCATTTT
CASRATGYSNQPQHF
>.|TRBJ2-1|TRBD2|TRBV7-9
TGTGCCAGCAGCCAAAGCGGGGGGGCCAGGAATGAGCAGTTCTTC
CASSQSGGARNEQFF
>.|TRBJ2-1|.|TRBV7-2
TGTGCCAGCAGCTTAGCCCCTTTTCGTGAGCAGTTCTTC
CASSLAPFREQFF
>.|TRBJ1-6|.|TRBV25-1
TGTGCCAGCAGTGCCGACATGATGTATTCACCCCTCCACTTT
CASSADMMYSPLHF
>.|TRBJ2-7|.|TRBV6-6
TGTGCCAGCAGTTACGGGCAGGGATGGTCCTACGAGCAGTACTTC
CASSYGQGWSYEQYF
>.|TRBJ1-5|TRBD1|TRBV19
TGTGCCAGTAGTACGACAGGGGGCCCTCAGCCCCAGCATTTT
CASSTTGGPQPQHF
>.|TRBJ2-6|TRBD1|TRBV7-2
TGTGCCAGCAGCTTGACAGGGATTTCTGGGGCCAACGTCCTGACTTTC
CASSLTGISGANVLTF